The sample holds one count of the clone carrying this T cell receptor beta chain. Its specificity is unknown. The CDR3 runs 14 residues. Germline CDR1 reads LNHDA; CDR2 reads SQIVND (reference sequence). Blood samples were obtained at baseline, cycle 4 day 1, and cycle 7 day 1. The sample originates from a study of OX40 agonist ivuxolimab in advanced cancers. Looking at the study overall: The patients got ivuxolimab, which is an agonistic anti-OX40 (CD134) antibody. Participants averaged approximately 61 years of age (range roughly 23 to 79) and were around 80% male.

Whole-study results and caveats: On average, CD8+ T cells had more expanded clones than CD4+.

Using immunoSEQ multiplex PCR, the repertoire was profiled, and TCRdb retains in-frame clones only, with some absent. This sample has approximately 41,000 clones; 87% occur once, and the top ten carry roughly 40%. The chain joins TRBV19 to TRBJ2-5; 7 bases map to TRBD1. The better agreement between TRBJ2-7 and the DNA end casts doubt on the J call. The specimen comprised CD4+ or CD8+ T cells sorted from blood, sampled in a trial of the OX40 agonist ivuxolimab. This TCR derives from an adult with an advanced solid tumor such as melanoma, head and neck, liver or kidney cancer. CDR3 residues: CASSARQGRYEQYF. Written as DNA, the CDR3 is TGTGCCAGTAGTGCCAGACAGGGTCGCTACGAGCAGTACTTC.